The 20 T cell receptor beta chains below come from one sample, sequenced in a study of cytomegalovirus exposure and HLA in healthy donors (dated by TCRdb to 2017 to 2019). The receptor library was made with the immunoSEQ multiplex PCR assay. The multiplex PCR relied on a mix of 60 forward primers for TCR Vbeta segments and 13 reverse primers for TCR Jbeta segments. TCRdb holds this immuneACCESS table with in-frame rearrangements only. Some clones are missing; in checked studies, unresolved V genes explain under half, and the rest has no known cause. The sample contains 200,000 to 250,000 clones, 80% to 85% of them found a single time. Of the sample, roughly 0.71% falls within the top ten clones. Sequenced: PBMCs. These receptors all stem from a boy aged 2 to 10 in good health and CMV-seronegative.

The V call is TRBV10-1, the J call TRBJ2-7; TRBD2 matches at 7 bases. Losses at the gene ends were 11 bases for V and 2 bases for J; bases not matched to a gene: 6. The CDR3 sequence is 12 residues long. Germline lookup yields CDR1 WNHNN and CDR2 SYGVQD (reference sequence). Here the CDR3 reads CARGEVAYEQYF. CDR3 DNA: TGCGCCCGGGGGGAGGTAGCCTACGAGCAGTACTTC.

This chain uses TRBV11-2 with TRBJ2-7; D is undetermined. Germline V lookup: CDR1 SGHAT, CDR2 FQNNGV. Trimming shortened V by 3 bases and J by 3 bases, and 12 bases separated the two germline ends. This CDR3 spans 14 amino acids. The CDR3 spells CASSFLSNSYEQYF. CDR3 sequence (DNA): TGTGCCAGCAGCTTTCTGAGCAACAGCTACGAGCAGTACTTC.

V is TRBV19 and J is TRBJ1-2; perhaps TRBD1 as D (6 bases). V gave up 6 bases and J gave up 7 bases, with 15 bases separating them. The CDR3 extends over 13 amino acids. Germline-derived CDR1 and CDR2 are LNHDA and SQIVND (reference sequence). The CDR3 reads CASSRDGRGGYTF. CDR3 DNA sequence: TGTGCCAGTAGCCGGGACGGCAGGGGTGGCTACACCTTC.

This sequence joins TRBV5-6 and TRBJ2-3; TRBD1 matches at 9 bases. Germline V gene lookup returns CDR1 SGHDT and CDR2 YYEEEE. The V segment lost 2 bases and the J segment 3 bases; nucleotides outside the gene matches: 7. This CDR3 is built from 16 residues. CDR3 nucleotide sequence: TGTGCCAGCAGCTTATCGGGACAGGGTTGGACAGATACGCAGTATTTT. Translation: CASSLSGQGWTDTQYF. Full variable domain (missing parts from reference TRBV5-6 and TRBJ2-3): DAGVTQSPTHLIKTRGQQVTLRCSPKSGHDTVSWYQQALGQGPQFIFQYYEEEERQRGNFPDRFSGHQFPNYSSELNVNALLLGDSALYLCASSLSGQGWTDTQYFGPGTRLTVL.

The V call is TRBV5-1, the J call TRBJ2-1, with 9 bases matching TRBD2. V lost 0 bases, J lost 7 bases, and 11 bases stayed unmatched. The germline CDR1 and CDR2 sequences are SGHRS and YFSETQ. The CDR3 sequence is 17 residues long. CDR3 loop: CASSLEASGIFRNEQFF. The CDR3 DNA reads as TGCGCCAGCAGCTTGGAGGCTAGCGGGATTTTCAGGAATGAGCAGTTCTTC.

The chain recombines TRBV21-1 with TRBJ2-1; whether TRBD1, the table's D call, matches the DNA was not checked. TRBV21-1 is an annotated pseudogene. This CDR3 region has 20 residues. The CDR3 protein is CASSKGFLGDRASSYNEQFF. Here the CDR3 DNA reads TGTGCCAGCAGCAAGGGATTTTTAGGGGACAGGGCGTCCTCCTACAATGAGCAGTTCTTC.

The rearrangement joins TRBV19 to TRBJ2-7; 10 bases fit TRBD2. The CDR3 is 15 residues long. Losses at the gene ends were 5 bases for V and 5 bases for J; bases not matched to a gene: 9. Germline loops: CDR1 LNHDA, CDR2 SQIVND (reference sequence). DNA of the CDR3: TGTGCCAGTAGTCCGCCCAGCGGGGGGGCCCACGAGCAGTACTTC. Its translation: CASSPPSGGAHEQYF. Looking up the rest from reference TRBV19 and TRBJ2-7 gives the full variable domain: DGGITQSPKYLFRKEGQNVTLSCEQNLNHDAMYWYRQDPGQGLRLIYYSQIVNDFQKGDIAEGYSVSREKKESFPLTVTSAQKNPTAFYLCASSPPSGGAHEQYFGPGTRLTVT.

The J gene is TRBJ1-5, the V gene TRBV27; the D gene is possibly TRBD1 (5 bases). This CDR3 has 17 amino acids. V was trimmed by 1 base and J by 1 base, leaving 14 bases between them. Per the germline V gene, CDR1 is MNHEY and CDR2 is SMNVEV (reference sequence). The CDR3 DNA sequence: TGTGCCAGCAGTTTATTCGGGGGAGGACGAAGCAATCAGCCCCAGCATTTT. This codes for CASSLFGGGRSNQPQHF.

Here the CDR3 reads CASSTGTSGHNTGELFF. The CDR3 nucleotides read TGCGCCAGCAGCACTGGGACTAGCGGCCACAATACCGGGGAGCTGTTTTTT. The chain couples TRBV5-1 to TRBJ2-2; 11 bases match TRBD2. From germline, CDR1 is SGHRS and CDR2 YFSETQ. The CDR3 covers 17 residues. V was pared by 4 bases and J by 5 bases, with 10 bases of the junction left unmatched.

The gene calls are TRBV7-9 and TRBJ2-1; D is perhaps TRBD1 (6 bases). Trimming shortened V by 4 bases and J by 9 bases, and 16 bases separated the two germline ends. The CDR3 is 14 residues long. Germline values: CDR1 SEHNR, CDR2 FQNEAQ (reference sequence). CDR3 nucleotide sequence: TGTGCCAGCAGCTACGCATGGGGGCCGGGTGAGCAGTTCTTC. It translates to CASSYAWGPGEQFF.

A single count supports this clone. The chain employs TRBV5-1 and TRBJ2-3, with TRBD2 identical over 7 bases. This CDR3 has 14 residues. V lost 4 bases, J lost 5 bases, and 7 bases stayed unmatched. Germline V gene data show CDR1 as SGHRS and CDR2 as YFSETQ. The chain's CDR3 is CASSPEWGGDTQYF. CDR3 DNA: TGCGCCAGCAGCCCTGAGTGGGGGGGAGATACGCAGTATTTT. Together with reference TRBV5-1 and TRBJ2-3, the CDR3 gives the full variable domain: KAGVTQTPRYLIKTRGQQVTLSCSPISGHRSVSWYQQTPGQGLQFLFEYFSETQRNKGNFPGRFSGRQFSNSRSEMNVSTLELGDSALYLCASSPEWGGDTQYFGPGTRLTVL.

The chain is built from TRBV7-3 and TRBJ2-5; D is possibly TRBD2 (6 bases). The CDR3 sequence is 14 residues long. With 6 bases removed from V and 7 bases from J, the gap between germline ends came to 18 bases. Germline CDR1 reads SGHTA; CDR2 reads FQGTGA. The CDR3 region has the DNA TGTGCCAGCAGTCCACTTGGGGAGGCAAGGACCCAGTACTTC. Protein: CASSPLGEARTQYF. Supplemented by reference TRBV7-3 and TRBJ2-5, the full variable domain reads GAGVSQTPSNKVTEKGKYVELRCDPISGHTALYWYRQSLGQGPEFLIYFQGTGAADDSGLPNDRFFAVRPEGSVSTLKIQRTERGDSAVYLCASSPLGEARTQYFGPGTRLLVL.

The CDR3 coding sequence is TGTGCCAGCAGCTTCCTGGACAGGCTGTCCTACAATGAGCAGTTCTTC. This encodes CASSFLDRLSYNEQFF. The genes are TRBV5-4 and TRBJ2-1, with 7 bases lining up with TRBD1. The V gene end was trimmed by 2 bases and the J gene end by 1 base; junction bases not matched to a gene: 6. Germline-derived CDR1 and CDR2 are SGHNT and YYREEE (reference sequence). This CDR3 is built from 16 residues.

This clone was counted a few times. This chain uses TRBV6-1 with TRBJ1-5; TRBD1 might be the D (5 bases). V was clipped by 7 bases and J by 3 bases, with 10 bases between them. The CDR3 loop spans 13 amino acids. The germline V gene encodes CDR1 MNHNS and CDR2 SASEGT. The CDR3 loop reads CASTLGLNQPQHF. The CDR3 DNA follows: TGTGCCAGCACCTTGGGACTCAATCAGCCCCAGCATTTT.

The chain combines TRBV29-1 with TRBJ1-2, with D maybe TRBD1 (5 bases). CDR1 and CDR2 (germline): SQVTM, ANQGSEA. The CDR3 length is 11 residues. V lost 5 bases to trimming and J lost 4 bases, with 8 bases between them. The CDR3 loop reads CSVQGFYGYTF. DNA for the CDR3: TGCAGCGTTCAGGGATTCTATGGCTACACCTTC. The entire variable domain, with the rest obtained from reference TRBV29-1 and TRBJ1-2, is as follows: SAVISQKPSRDICQRGTSLTIQCQVDSQVTMMFWYRQQPGQSLTLIATANQGSEATYESGFVIDKFPISRPNLTFSTLTVSNMSPEDSSIYLCSVQGFYGYTFGSGTRLTVV.

For this clone: Different DNA sequences within this sample yield the same CDR3. The chain has TRBV20-1 and TRBJ2-1; D remains ambiguous. V lost 6 bases, J lost 4 bases, and 4 bases lay in between. This CDR3 is 10 amino acids long. Looked up from germline, CDR1 is DFQATT and CDR2 is SNEGSKA (reference sequence). This CDR3 reads CSALYNEQFF. CDR3 nucleotide sequence: TGCAGTGCCCTTTACAATGAGCAGTTCTTC.

In this sample, this clone turned up once. The rearrangement uses TRBV30 and TRBJ1-2; 10 nucleotides align to TRBD1. CDR1 and CDR2 (germline): GTSNPN, SVGIG (reference sequence). This CDR3 is built from 12 residues. Trimming cost V 5 bases and J 4 bases; bases outside gene matches: 1. The CDR3 here is CAWGQGVYGYTF. The CDR3, as DNA: TGTGCCTGGGGACAGGGGGTCTATGGCTACACCTTC.

The rearrangement joins TRBV21-1 to TRBJ2-5; TRBD2 was called by the table and not checked on the DNA. TRBV21-1 is deemed a pseudogene. The CDR3 spans 20 residues. In nucleotides, the CDR3 is TGTGCCAGCAGTGAGAGGATGGCGGGGGGGCCTTTAGGCCAGCAAGAGACCCAGTACTTC. This gives the protein CASSERMAGGPLGQQETQYF.

This sequence joins TRBV19 and TRBJ2-1, with D maybe TRBD1 (6 bases). The germline V gene encodes CDR1 LNHDA and CDR2 SQIVND (reference sequence). Trimming shortened V by 10 bases and J by 5 bases, and 15 bases separated the two germline ends. CDR3 size: 13 residues. The CDR3 nucleotides are TGTGCCACCCGGGACATTGGAAACAATGAGCAGTTCTTC. Translation gives CATRDIGNNEQFF.

The chain employs TRBV19 and TRBJ1-6, with 10 bases lining up with TRBD1. With 1 base clipped from V and 7 bases from J, the junction kept 7 bases outside the gene matches. The CDR3 is 17 residues long. Germline V gene lookup returns CDR1 LNHDA and CDR2 SQIVND (reference sequence). The CDR3 DNA reads as TGTGCCAGTAGTATAGTGACAGGGACAGGGGTAAATTCACCCCTCCACTTT. Protein: CASSIVTGTGVNSPLHF. Looking up the rest from reference TRBV19 and TRBJ1-6 gives the full variable domain: DGGITQSPKYLFRKEGQNVTLSCEQNLNHDAMYWYRQDPGQGLRLIYYSQIVNDFQKGDIAEGYSVSREKKESFPLTVTSAQKNPTAFYLCASSIVTGTGVNSPLHFGNGTRLTVT.